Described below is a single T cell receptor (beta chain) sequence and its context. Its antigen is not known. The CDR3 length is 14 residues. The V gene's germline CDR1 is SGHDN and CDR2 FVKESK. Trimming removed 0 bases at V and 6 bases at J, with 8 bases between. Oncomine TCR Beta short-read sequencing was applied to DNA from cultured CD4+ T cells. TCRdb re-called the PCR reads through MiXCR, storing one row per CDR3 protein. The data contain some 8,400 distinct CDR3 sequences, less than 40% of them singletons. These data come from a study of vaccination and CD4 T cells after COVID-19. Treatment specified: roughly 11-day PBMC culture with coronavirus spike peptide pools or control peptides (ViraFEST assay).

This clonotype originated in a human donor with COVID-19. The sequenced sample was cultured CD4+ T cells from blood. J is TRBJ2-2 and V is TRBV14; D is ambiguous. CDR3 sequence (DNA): TGTGCCAGCAGCCAAGATCGCGGCTCCGGGGAGCTGTTTTTT. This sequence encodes CASSQDRGSGELFF.